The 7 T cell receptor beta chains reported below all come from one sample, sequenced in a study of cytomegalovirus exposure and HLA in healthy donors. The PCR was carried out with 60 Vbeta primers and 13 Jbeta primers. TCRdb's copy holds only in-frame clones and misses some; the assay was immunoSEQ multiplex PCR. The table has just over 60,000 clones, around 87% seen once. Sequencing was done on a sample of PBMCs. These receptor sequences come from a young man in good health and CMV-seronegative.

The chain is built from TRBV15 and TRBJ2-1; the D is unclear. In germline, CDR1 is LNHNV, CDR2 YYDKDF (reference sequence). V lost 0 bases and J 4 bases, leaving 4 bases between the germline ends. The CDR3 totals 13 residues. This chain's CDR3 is CATSREQYNEQFF. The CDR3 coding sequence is TGTGCCACCAGCAGAGAGCAGTACAATGAGCAGTTCTTC.

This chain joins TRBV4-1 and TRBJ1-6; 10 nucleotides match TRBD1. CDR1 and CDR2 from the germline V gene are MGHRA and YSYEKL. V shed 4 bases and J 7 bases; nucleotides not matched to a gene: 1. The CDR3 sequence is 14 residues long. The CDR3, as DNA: TGCGCCAGCAGCCCGGGACAGGGGAATTCACCCCTCCACTTT. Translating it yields CASSPGQGNSPLHF.

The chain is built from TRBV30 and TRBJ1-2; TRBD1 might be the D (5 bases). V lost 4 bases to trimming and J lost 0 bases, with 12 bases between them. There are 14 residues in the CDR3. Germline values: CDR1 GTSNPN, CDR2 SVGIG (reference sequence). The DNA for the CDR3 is TGTGCCTGGACCAGGAGGGGTCCTAACTATGGCTACACCTTC. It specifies CAWTRRGPNYGYTF.

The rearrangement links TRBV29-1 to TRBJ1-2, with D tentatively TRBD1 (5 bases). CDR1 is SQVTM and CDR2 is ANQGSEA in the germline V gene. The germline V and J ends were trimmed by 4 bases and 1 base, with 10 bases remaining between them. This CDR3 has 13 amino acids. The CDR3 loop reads CSVGRGINYGYTF. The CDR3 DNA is TGCAGCGTTGGAAGGGGCATTAACTATGGCTACACCTTC.

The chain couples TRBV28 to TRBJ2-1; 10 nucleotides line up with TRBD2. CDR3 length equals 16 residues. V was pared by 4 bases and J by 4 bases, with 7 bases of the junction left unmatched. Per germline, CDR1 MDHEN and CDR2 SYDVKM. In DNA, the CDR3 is TGTGCCAGCAGTTCCTTGCCTAGCGGGGGTTACAATGAGCAGTTCTTC. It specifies CASSSLPSGGYNEQFF.

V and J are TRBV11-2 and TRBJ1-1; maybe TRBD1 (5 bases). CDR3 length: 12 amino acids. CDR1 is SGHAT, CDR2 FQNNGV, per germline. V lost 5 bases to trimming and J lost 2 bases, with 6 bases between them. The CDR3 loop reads CASSGTNTEAFF. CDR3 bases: TGTGCCAGCAGCGGGACTAACACTGAAGCTTTCTTT.

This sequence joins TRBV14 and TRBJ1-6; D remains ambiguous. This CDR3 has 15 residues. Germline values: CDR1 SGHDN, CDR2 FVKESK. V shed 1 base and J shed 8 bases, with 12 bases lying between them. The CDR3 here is CASSQVAGLDSPLHF. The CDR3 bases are TGTGCCAGCAGCCAAGTCGCGGGGTTGGATTCACCCCTCCACTTT.